This T cell receptor (beta chain) was sequenced in a study of cytomegalovirus exposure and HLA in healthy donors. For this clone: Its matching antigen is unknown.

Findings of the study overall: In most subjects, TCR beta sequences reportedly gave accurate predictions of HLA-A and HLA-B alleles. A later analysis reportedly identified an Asian-associated ancestry cluster as carrying fewer N-insertions than the 666-donor mean. Among the CMV-associated chains, three were confirmed in vitro as specific for CMV antigens.

Both 60 Vbeta primers and 13 Jbeta primers went into the PCR. Some clones are missing from TCRdb's copy, which holds only in-frame ones; the method was immunoSEQ multiplex PCR. Counted here are 150,000 to 200,000 clones, 75% to 80% occurring once; the ten biggest clones make up about 2.6%. Germline V gene data show CDR1 as SEHNR and CDR2 as FQNEAQ (reference sequence). Trimming stripped 5 bases from V and 7 bases from J, with 12 bases between. The CDR3 loop spans 13 amino acids. The source of this sequence is a female donor in good health and CMV-seronegative. The V gene is TRBV7-9, the J gene TRBJ2-1, with a tentative D call TRBD1 (6 bases). The sequencing input was PBMCs. CDR3 region: CASSLTGNNEQFF. In DNA, the CDR3 is TGTGCCAGCAGCCTTACAGGGAATAATGAGCAGTTCTTC.